What follows is one TCR beta chain and its context. These data are taken from a study of T-cell reconstitution after alpha-beta-depleted transplantation in children. The junction had 6 bases not matched to a gene; V was cut back by 1 base and J by 3 bases. Germline CDR1 DFQATT, CDR2 SNEGSKA (reference sequence). CDR3 length equals 14 residues. Unique molecular identifiers tagged the TCRbeta library. TCRdb used MiXCR to reprocess the PCR reads, holding one entry per CDR3 protein. The table includes almost 500,000 distinct CDR3 sequences, around 13% detected once. The sequences come from PBMCs from the stem cell graft donor, collected from the stem cell graft. This clonotype was sampled from a human donor who donated a stem cell graft to a child with combined immunodeficiency. The V and J genes are TRBV20-1 and TRBJ2-7; TRBD1 matches at 7 bases. CDR3: CSARGSGQIYEQYF. The CDR3 DNA reads as TGCAGTGCTAGAGGATCGGGACAGATCTACGAGCAGTACTTC.